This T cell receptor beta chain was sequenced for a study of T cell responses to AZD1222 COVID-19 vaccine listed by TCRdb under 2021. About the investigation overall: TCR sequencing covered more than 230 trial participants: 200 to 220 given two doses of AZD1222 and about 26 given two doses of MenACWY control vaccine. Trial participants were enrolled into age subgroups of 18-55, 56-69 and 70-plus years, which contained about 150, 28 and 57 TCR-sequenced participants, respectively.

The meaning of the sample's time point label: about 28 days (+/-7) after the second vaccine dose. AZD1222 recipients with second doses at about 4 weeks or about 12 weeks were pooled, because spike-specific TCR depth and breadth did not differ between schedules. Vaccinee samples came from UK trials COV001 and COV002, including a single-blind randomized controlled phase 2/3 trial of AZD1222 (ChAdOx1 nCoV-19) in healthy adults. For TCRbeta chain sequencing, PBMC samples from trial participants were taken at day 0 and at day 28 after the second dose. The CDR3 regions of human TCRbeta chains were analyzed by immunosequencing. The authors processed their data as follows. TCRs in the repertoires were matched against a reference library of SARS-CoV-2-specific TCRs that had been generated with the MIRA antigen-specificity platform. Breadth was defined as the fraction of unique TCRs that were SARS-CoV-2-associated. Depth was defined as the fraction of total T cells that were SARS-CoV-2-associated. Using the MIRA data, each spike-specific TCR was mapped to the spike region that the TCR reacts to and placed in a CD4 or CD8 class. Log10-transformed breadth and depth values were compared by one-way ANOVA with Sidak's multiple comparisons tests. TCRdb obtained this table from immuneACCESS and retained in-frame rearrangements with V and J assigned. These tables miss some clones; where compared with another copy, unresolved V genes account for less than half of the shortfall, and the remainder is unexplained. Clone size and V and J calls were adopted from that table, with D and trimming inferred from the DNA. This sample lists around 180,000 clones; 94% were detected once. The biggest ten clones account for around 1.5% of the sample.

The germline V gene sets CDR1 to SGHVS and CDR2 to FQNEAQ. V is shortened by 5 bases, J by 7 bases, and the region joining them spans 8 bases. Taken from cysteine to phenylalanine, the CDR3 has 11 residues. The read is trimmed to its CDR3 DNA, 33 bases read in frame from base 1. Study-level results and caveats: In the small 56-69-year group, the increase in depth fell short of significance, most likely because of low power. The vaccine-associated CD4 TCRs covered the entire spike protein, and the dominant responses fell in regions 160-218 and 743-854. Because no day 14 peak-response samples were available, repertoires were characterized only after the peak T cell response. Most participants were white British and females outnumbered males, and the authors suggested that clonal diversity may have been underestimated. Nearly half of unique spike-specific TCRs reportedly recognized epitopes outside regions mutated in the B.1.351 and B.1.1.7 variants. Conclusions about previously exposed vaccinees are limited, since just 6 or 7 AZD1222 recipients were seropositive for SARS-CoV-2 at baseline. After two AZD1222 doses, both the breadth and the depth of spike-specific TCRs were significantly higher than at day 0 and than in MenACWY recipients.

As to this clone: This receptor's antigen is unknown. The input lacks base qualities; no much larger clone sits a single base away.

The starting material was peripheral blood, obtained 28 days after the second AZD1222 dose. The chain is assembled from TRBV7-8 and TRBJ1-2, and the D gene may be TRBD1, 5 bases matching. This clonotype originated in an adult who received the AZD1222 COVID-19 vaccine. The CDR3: CASSPGTGYTF. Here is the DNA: TGTGCCAGCAGCCCCGGGACTGGCTACACCTTC.